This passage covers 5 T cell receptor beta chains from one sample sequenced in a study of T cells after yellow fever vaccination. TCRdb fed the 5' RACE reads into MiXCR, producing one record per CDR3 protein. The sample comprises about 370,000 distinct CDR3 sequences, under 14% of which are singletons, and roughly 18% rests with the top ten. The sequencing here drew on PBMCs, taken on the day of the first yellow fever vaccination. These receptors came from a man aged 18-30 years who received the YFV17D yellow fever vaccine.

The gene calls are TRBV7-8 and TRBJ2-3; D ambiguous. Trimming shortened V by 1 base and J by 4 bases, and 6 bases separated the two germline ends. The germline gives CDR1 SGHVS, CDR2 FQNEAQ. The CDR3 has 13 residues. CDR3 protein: CASSLGVPDTQYF. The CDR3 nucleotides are TGTGCCAGCAGCTTAGGGGTACCAGATACGCAGTATTTT.

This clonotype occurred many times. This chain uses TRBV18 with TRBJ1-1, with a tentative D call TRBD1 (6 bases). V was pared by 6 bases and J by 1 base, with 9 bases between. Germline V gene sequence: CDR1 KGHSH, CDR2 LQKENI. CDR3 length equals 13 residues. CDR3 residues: CASSGQPNTEAFF. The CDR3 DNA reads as TGTGCCAGCTCCGGACAGCCGAACACTGAAGCTTTCTTT.

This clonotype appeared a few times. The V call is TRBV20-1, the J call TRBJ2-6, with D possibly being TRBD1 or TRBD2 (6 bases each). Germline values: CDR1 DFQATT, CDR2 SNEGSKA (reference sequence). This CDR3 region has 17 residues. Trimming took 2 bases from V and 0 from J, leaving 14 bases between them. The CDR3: CSARLGRGGSGANVLTF. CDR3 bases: TGCAGTGCTAGACTGGGCAGGGGAGGCTCTGGGGCCAACGTCCTGACTTTC.

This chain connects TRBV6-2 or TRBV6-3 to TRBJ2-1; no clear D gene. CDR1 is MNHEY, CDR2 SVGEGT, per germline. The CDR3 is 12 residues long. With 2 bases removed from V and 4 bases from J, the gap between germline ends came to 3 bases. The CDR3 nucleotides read TGTGCCAGCAGTTACACGTACAATGAGCAGTTCTTC. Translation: CASSYTYNEQFF.

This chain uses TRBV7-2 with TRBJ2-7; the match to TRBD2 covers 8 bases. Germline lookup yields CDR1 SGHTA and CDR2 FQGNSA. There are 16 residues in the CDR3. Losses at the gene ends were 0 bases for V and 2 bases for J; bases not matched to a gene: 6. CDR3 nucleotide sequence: TGTGCCAGCAGCTTAGCGCTGGCGGGGGGCGCCTACGAGCAGTACTTC. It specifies CASSLALAGGAYEQYF. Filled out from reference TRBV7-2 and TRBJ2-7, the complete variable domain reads GAGVSQSPSNKVTEKGKDVELRCDPISGHTALYWYRQSLGQGLEFLIYFQGNSAPDKSGLPSDRFSAERTGGSVSTLTIQRTQQEDSAVYLCASSLALAGGAYEQYFGPGTRLTVT.